Described below is a single T cell receptor (beta chain) sequence and its context. Its cognate antigen is unknown. This entry belongs to a study of T cell responses to AZD1222 COVID-19 vaccine. The table came from immunoSEQ multiplex PCR; TCRdb's copy has only in-frame clones and leaves some out. The sample carries approximately 120,000 clones, more than 70% recorded once. Findings of the study overall: Clonal diversity may have been underestimated in mostly white British donors.

Deletions cut 5 bases from V and 1 base from J, with 8 bases between. The CDR3 is 14 amino acids. Germline V gene lookup returns CDR1 MNHEY and CDR2 SMNVEV (reference sequence). The rearrangement joins TRBV27 to TRBJ1-4; TRBD1 might be the D (5 bases). This clonotype was sampled from an adult in good health. This specimen was peripheral blood, taken on day 0 of AZD1222 vaccination. The CDR3 spells CASSQTVTNEKLFF. The DNA of the CDR3 is TGTGCCAGCAGTCAGACAGTAACTAATGAAAAACTGTTTTTT. Complete variable domain (other parts from reference TRBV27 and TRBJ1-4): EAQVTQNPRYLITVTGKKLTVTCSQNMNHEYMSWYRQDPGLGLRQIYYSMNVEVTDKGDVPEGYKVSRKEKRNFPLILESPSPNQTSLYFCASSQTVTNEKLFFGSGTQLSVL.